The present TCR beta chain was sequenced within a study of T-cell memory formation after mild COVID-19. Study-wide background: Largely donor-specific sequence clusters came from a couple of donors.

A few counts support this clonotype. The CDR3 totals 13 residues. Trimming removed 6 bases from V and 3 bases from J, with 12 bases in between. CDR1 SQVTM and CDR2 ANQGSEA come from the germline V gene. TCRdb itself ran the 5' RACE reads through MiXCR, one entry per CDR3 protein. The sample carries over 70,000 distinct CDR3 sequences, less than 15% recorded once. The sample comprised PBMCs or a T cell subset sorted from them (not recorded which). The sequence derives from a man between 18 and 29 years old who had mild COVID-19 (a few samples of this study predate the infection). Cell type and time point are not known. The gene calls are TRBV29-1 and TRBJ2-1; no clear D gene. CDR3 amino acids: CSVRPPVYNEQFF. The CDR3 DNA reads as TGCAGCGTCCGGCCCCCCGTCTACAATGAGCAGTTCTTC.